This T cell receptor (beta chain) emerged from a study of T cells in Graves' hyperthyroidism and ophthalmopathy. Looking at the study overall: Peripheral blood was acquired at first diagnosis, ahead of any therapy whatsoever.

PBMCs were sourced from more than 7.5 ml fresh peripheral blood. At least ten counts were recorded for this clonotype. Its antigen is unidentified. Broader study findings: Ophthalmopathy stood apart from stable hyperthyroidism in a 13 V-J model. Most expanded thyroid clonotypes above 0.001 also appeared in blood.

RNA transcripts yielded amplified TCR beta CDR3 regions. First-round RT-PCR of the TCR CDR3 relied on the HTBI primer set. TCRdb analysed the multiplex PCR reads with MiXCR anew, one entry per CDR3 protein. The data hold hundreds of thousands of distinct CDR3 sequences, with approximately 15% observed a single time. This sequence was found in a woman aged 18-29 years with Graves' hyperthyroidism that later progressed to Graves' ophthalmopathy. The sample comprised blood.

The CDR3 is CASSFQDTQYF. As DNA, the CDR3 is TGTGCCAGCAGCTTCCAGGATACGCAGTATTTT. The chain carries TRBV12-3 or TRBV12-4 and TRBJ2-3; the D is unclear. The CDR3 loop spans 11 amino acids. Trimming shortened V by 6 bases and J by 6 bases, and 7 bases separated the two germline ends.